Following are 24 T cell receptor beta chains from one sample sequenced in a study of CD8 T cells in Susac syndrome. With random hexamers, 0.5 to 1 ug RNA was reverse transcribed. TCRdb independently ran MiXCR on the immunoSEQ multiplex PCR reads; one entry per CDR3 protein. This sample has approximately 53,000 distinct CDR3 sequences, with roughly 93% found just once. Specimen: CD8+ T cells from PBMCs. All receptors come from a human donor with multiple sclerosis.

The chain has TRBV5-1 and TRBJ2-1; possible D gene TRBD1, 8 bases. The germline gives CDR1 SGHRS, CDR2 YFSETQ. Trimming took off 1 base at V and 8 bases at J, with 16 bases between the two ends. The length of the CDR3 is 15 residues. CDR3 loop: CASSLTGQGGHEQFF. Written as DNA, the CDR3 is TGCGCCAGCAGCTTGACCGGACAGGGAGGGCATGAGCAGTTCTTC. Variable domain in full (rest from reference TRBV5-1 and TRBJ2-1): KAGVTQTPRYLIKTRGQQVTLSCSPISGHRSVSWYQQTPGQGLQFLFEYFSETQRNKGNFPGRFSGRQFSNSRSEMNVSTLELGDSALYLCASSLTGQGGHEQFFGPGTRLTVL.

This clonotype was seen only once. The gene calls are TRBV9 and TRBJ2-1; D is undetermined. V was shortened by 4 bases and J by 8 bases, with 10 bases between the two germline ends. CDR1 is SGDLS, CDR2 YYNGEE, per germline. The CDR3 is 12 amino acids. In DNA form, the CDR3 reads TGTGCCAGCAGCCCCCCCAGCTATGAGCAGTTCTTC. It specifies CASSPPSYEQFF.

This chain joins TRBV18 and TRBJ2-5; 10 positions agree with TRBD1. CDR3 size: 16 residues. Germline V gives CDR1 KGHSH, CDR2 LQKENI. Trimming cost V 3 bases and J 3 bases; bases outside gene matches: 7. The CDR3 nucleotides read TGTGCCAGCTCACCCCCCCCGGGACAGGGGAAAGAGACCCAGTACTTC. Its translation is CASSPPPGQGKETQYF.

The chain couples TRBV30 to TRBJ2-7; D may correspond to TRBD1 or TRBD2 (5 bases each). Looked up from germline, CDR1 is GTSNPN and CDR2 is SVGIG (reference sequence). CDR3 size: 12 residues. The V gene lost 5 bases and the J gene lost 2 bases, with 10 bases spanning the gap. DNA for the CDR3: TGTGCCTGGGAGGGGTTCGCCTACGAGCAGTACTTC. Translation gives CAWEGFAYEQYF.

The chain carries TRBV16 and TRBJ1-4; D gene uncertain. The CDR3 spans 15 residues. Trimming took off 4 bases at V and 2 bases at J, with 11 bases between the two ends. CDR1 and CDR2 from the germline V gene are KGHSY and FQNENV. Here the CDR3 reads CASSPRRNTNEKLFF. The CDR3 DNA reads TGTGCCAGCAGCCCCAGAAGGAATACTAATGAAAAACTGTTTTTT.

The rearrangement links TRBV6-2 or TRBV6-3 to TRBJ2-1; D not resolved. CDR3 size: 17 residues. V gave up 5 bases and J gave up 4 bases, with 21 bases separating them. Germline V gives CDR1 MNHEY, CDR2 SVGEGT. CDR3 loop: CASSPSRQQNNYNEQFF. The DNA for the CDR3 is TGTGCCAGCAGTCCAAGCCGACAACAGAACAATTACAATGAGCAGTTCTTC.

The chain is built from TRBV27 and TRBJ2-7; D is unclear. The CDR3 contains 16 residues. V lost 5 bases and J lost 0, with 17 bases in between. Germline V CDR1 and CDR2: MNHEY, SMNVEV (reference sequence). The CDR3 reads CASSPSVGLISYEQYF. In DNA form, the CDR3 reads TGTGCCAGCAGTCCCAGTGTGGGCCTCATCTCCTACGAGCAGTACTTC.

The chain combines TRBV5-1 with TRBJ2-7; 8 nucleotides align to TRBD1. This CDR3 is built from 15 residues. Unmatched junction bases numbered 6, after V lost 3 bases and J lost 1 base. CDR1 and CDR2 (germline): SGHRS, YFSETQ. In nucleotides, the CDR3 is TGCGCCAGCAGCTATCGGACAGGGACGTCCTACGAGCAGTACTTC. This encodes CASSYRTGTSYEQYF.

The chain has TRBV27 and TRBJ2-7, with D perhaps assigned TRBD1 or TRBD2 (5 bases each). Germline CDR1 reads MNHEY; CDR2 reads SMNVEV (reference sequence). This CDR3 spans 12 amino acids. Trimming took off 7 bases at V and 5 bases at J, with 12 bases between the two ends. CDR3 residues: CASMRGRDEQYF. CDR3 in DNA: TGTGCCAGCATGAGGGGACGAGACGAGCAGTACTTC.

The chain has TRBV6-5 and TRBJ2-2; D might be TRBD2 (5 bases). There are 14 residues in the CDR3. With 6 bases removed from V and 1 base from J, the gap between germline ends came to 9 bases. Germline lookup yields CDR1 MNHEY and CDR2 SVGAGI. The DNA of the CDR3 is TGTGCCAGCAGCCCCGGGGAGAACACCGGGGAGCTGTTTTTT. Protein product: CASSPGENTGELFF.

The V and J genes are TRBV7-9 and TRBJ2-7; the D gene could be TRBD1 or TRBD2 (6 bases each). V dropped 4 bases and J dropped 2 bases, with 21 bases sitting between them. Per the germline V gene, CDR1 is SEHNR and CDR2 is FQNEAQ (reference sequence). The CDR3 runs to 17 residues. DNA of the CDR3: TGTGCCAGCAGCTCCCGAGGGGGGAGAAGAGTCCCCTACGAGCAGTACTTC. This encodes CASSSRGGRRVPYEQYF. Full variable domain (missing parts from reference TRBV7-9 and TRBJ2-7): DTGVSQNPRHKITKRGQNVTFRCDPISEHNRLYWYRQTLGQGPEFLTYFQNEAQLEKSRLLSDRFSAERPKGSFSTLEIQRTEQGDSAMYLCASSSRGGRRVPYEQYFGPGTRLTVT.

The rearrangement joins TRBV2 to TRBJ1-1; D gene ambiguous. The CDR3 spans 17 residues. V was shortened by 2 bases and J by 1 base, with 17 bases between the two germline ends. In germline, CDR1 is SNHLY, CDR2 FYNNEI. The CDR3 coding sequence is TGTGCCAGCAGTGAAAACCCTTTTGAGGGCCCGAACACTGAAGCTTTCTTT. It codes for CASSENPFEGPNTEAFF. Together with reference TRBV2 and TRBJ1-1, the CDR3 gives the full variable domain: EPEVTQTPSHQVTQMGQEVILRCVPISNHLYFYWYRQILGQKVEFLVSFYNNEISEKSEIFDDQFSVERPDGSNFTLKIRSTKLEDSAMYFCASSENPFEGPNTEAFFGQGTRLTVV.

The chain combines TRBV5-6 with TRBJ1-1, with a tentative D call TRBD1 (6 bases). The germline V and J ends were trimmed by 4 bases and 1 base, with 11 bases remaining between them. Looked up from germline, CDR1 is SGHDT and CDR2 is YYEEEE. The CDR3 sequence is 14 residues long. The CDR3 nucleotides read TGTGCCAGCAGCGTTTCCAGGGGGAACACTGAAGCTTTCTTT. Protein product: CASSVSRGNTEAFF. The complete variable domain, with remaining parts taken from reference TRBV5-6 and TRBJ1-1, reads DAGVTQSPTHLIKTRGQQVTLRCSPKSGHDTVSWYQQALGQGPQFIFQYYEEEERQRGNFPDRFSGHQFPNYSSELNVNALLLGDSALYLCASSVSRGNTEAFFGQGTRLTVV.

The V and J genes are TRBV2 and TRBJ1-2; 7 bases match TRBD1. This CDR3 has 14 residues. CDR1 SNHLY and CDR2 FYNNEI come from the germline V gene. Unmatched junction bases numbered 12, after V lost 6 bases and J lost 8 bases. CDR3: CASRDPVRGQGYTF. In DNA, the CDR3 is TGTGCCAGCAGGGACCCGGTGAGGGGACAGGGCTACACCTTC.

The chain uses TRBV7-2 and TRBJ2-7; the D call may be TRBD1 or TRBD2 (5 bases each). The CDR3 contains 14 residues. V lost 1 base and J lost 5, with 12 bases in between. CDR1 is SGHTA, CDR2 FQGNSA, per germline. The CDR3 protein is CASSLEGTGNEQYF. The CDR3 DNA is TGTGCCAGCAGCTTAGAAGGGACCGGGAACGAGCAGTACTTC.

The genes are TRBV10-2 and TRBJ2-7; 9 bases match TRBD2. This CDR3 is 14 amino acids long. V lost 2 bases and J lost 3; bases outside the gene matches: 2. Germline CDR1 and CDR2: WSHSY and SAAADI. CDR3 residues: CASSEAGGRYEQYF. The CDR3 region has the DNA TGCGCCAGCAGTGAGGCGGGGGGGCGCTACGAGCAGTACTTC.

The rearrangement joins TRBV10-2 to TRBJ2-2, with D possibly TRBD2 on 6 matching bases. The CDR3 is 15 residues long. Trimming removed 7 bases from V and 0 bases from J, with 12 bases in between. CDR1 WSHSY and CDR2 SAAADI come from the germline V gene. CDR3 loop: CASTVASANTGELFF. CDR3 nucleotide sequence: TGCGCCAGCACGGTGGCTAGCGCGAACACCGGGGAGCTGTTTTTT.

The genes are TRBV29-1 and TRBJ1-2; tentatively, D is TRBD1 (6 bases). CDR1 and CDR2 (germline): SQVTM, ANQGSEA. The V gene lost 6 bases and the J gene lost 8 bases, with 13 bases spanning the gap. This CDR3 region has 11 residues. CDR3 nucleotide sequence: TGCAGCGTACGGGGGGCGTTGGGCTACACCTTC. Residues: CSVRGALGYTF.

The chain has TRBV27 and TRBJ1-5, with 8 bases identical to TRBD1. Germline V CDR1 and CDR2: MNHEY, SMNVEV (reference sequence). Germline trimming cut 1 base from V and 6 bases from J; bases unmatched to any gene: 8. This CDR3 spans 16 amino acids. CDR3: CASSLLSQGAGQPQHF. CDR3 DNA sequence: TGTGCCAGCAGTTTATTATCTCAGGGGGCCGGTCAGCCCCAGCATTTT.

CDR3: CASSQRKGVTEAFF. CDR3 sequence (DNA): TGTGCCAGCAGCCAAAGAAAGGGCGTCACTGAAGCTTTCTTT. The V and J genes are TRBV14 and TRBJ1-1; D uncertain. Germline V CDR1 and CDR2: SGHDN, FVKESK. This CDR3 has 14 residues. V lost 2 bases and J lost 4, with 11 bases in between.

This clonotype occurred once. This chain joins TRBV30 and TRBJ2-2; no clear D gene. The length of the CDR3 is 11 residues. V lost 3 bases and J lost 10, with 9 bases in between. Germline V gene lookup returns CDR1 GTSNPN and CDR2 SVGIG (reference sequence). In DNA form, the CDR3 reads TGTGCCTGGAGCGGTGGTGTGGAGCTGTTTTTT. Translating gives CAWSGGVELFF.

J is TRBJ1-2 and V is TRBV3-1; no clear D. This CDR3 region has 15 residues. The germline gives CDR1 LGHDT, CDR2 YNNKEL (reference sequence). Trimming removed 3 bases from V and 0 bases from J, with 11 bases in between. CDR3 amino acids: CASSQVPSANYGYTF. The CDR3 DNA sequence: TGTGCCAGCAGCCAGGTACCCTCGGCTAACTATGGCTACACCTTC.

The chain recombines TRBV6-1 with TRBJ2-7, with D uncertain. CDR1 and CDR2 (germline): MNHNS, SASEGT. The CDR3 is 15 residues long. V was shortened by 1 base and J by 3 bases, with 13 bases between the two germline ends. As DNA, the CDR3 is TGTGCCAGCAGTGAAGAGAAGGTCACCTTCTACGAGCAGTACTTC. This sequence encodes CASSEEKVTFYEQYF.

CDR3 region: CASSYEQHTEAFF. The CDR3 DNA sequence: TGTGCCAGCAGTTACGAACAGCACACTGAAGCTTTCTTT. The rearrangement links TRBV6-6 to TRBJ1-1; the D is unclear. The CDR3 is 13 amino acids. Per the germline V gene, CDR1 is MNHNY and CDR2 is SVGAGI (reference sequence). The V end lost 2 bases, the J end lost 3 bases, and 7 bases lay between the germline ends.